This TCR beta chain was documented in a study of T cell responses to AZD1222 COVID-19 vaccine. Study findings and constraints: Of the AZD1222 recipients, only five or six were seropositive at baseline.

This table comes from immunoSEQ multiplex PCR, and its TCRdb copy is limited to in-frame clones, with some not included. The sample has some 49,000 clones; roughly 90% are singletons. Comment on this clone: Its specificity is not known.

Germline CDR1 reads MGHRA; CDR2 reads YSYEKL. Trimming at V came to 1 base and at J to 2 bases, leaving 5 bases not matched to a gene. This CDR3 comprises 17 residues. Source: peripheral blood, taken 28 days after the second AZD1222 dose. The TCR comes from an adult who received the AZD1222 COVID-19 vaccine. The V call is TRBV4-1, the J call TRBJ1-5; 10 positions agree with TRBD1. CDR3 nucleotide sequence: TGCGCCAGCAGCCAAGGACAGGGGGCCAGTGGCAATCAGCCCCAGCATTTT. Protein product: CASSQGQGASGNQPQHF.